The 17 T cell receptor beta chains below come from one sample, sequenced in a study of T cells in Graves' hyperthyroidism and ophthalmopathy. RNA transcripts provided the source from which TCR beta CDR3 regions were amplified. The TCR CDR3 was amplified in a first-round RT-PCR using the HTBI primer set. TCRdb called the multiplex PCR reads again in MiXCR, with one record for every CDR3 protein. The sample has hundreds of thousands of distinct CDR3 sequences, 15% to 19% seen once; the top ten hold roughly 15%. The material sequenced was blood. Receptors originate from a woman under 30 with Graves' hyperthyroidism.

This clonotype was picked up many times. J is TRBJ2-3 and V is TRBV28; 11 bases are a match to TRBD2. This CDR3 has 17 residues. With V trimmed by 7 bases and J by 3 bases, 12 bases remained unmatched. The germline gives CDR1 MDHEN, CDR2 SYDVKM. The CDR3 nucleotides read TGTGCCAGCACCCTCGTTAGCGGGAGGGCCGGGACAGATACGCAGTATTTT. Protein: CASTLVSGRAGTDTQYF.

The genes are TRBV7-9 and TRBJ2-1; the D gene is possibly TRBD2 (6 bases). The V end was cut by 5 bases, the J end by 4 bases, with 12 bases between. This CDR3 has 14 amino acids. Germline values: CDR1 SEHNR, CDR2 FQNEAQ (reference sequence). The CDR3: CASSRGTEYNEQFF. Here the CDR3 DNA reads TGTGCCAGCAGCCGCGGGACGGAGTACAATGAGCAGTTCTTC.

The chain carries TRBV4-3 and TRBJ1-2; 10 bases map to TRBD1. CDR1 and CDR2 (germline): LGHNA, YSLEER. This CDR3 contains 15 residues. V lost 0 bases to trimming and J lost 4 bases; unmatched junction nucleotides: 2. DNA for the CDR3: TGCGCCAGCAGCCAAGACCGGGACAGGGGCTATGGCTACACCTTC. Its translation: CASSQDRDRGYGYTF.

At least ten counts were recorded for this clonotype. The chain links TRBV18 to TRBJ2-5, with 8 bases that match TRBD1. This CDR3 is 15 amino acids long. CDR1 and CDR2 (germline): KGHSH, LQKENI. Losses at the gene ends were 1 base for V and 1 base for J; bases not matched to a gene: 2. The CDR3 DNA sequence: TGTGCCAGCTCACCACGGACAGGGTCCCAAGAGACCCAGTACTTC. Amino acid sequence: CASSPRTGSQETQYF.

The chain is built from TRBV7-9 and TRBJ2-4, with 12 bases aligning to TRBD2. Germline V gives CDR1 SEHNR, CDR2 FQNEAQ (reference sequence). J lost 3 bases, V lost 1 base, and 10 bases had no gene match. The CDR3 covers 19 residues. The CDR3, as DNA: TGTGCCAGCAGCTTAGGGTCTAGCGGGAGGGCCGGGGACAAAAACATTCAGTACTTC. Protein sequence: CASSLGSSGRAGDKNIQYF.

The table lists this clonotype with many counts. The chain combines TRBV28 with TRBJ2-3; possibly TRBD2 for D (6 bases). V lost 6 bases and J lost 3, with 16 bases in between. The V gene's germline CDR1 is MDHEN and CDR2 SYDVKM. This CDR3 comprises 15 residues. DNA for the CDR3: TGTGCCAGCAGCGCTAGACTAGTATTTACAGATACGCAGTATTTT. This codes for CASSARLVFTDTQYF.

The chain links TRBV14 to TRBJ1-2; D uncertain. Germline assignment: CDR1 SGHDN and CDR2 FVKESK. With 4 bases removed from V and 3 bases from J, the gap between germline ends came to 15 bases. This CDR3 contains 15 residues. The DNA for the CDR3 is TGTGCCAGCAGCCCTCTCGCGAGGGTCTACTATGGCTACACCTTC. It yields the protein CASSPLARVYYGYTF.

This clonotype was picked up many times. The CDR3 loop is CASKRGGSNQPQHF. In DNA, the CDR3 is TGTGCCAGCAAAAGAGGGGGGTCCAATCAGCCCCAGCATTTT. The chain has TRBV28 and TRBJ1-5; possible D gene TRBD1, 6 bases. The germline V gene encodes CDR1 MDHEN and CDR2 SYDVKM. Trimming removed 7 bases from V and 3 bases from J, with 13 bases in between. This CDR3 is 14 amino acids long.

This clonotype showed up many times. DNA for the CDR3: TGTGCCAGCATCCAGGGGGAGGGAGCGGGTGACAATGAGCAGTTCTTC. Protein: CASIQGEGAGDNEQFF. The rearrangement links TRBV7-9 to TRBJ2-1; D might be TRBD1 or TRBD2, each matching 7 bases. The CDR3 runs 16 residues. Trimming took 7 bases from V and 5 from J, leaving 21 bases between them. CDR1 is SEHNR, CDR2 FQNEAQ, per germline (reference sequence).

The count of this clonotype is one. The chain combines TRBV28 with TRBJ2-2; D assignment may be TRBD1 or TRBD2 (6 bases each). Per the germline V gene, CDR1 is MDHEN and CDR2 is SYDVKM. Deletions cut 5 bases from V and 5 bases from J, with 15 bases between. The CDR3 has 15 residues. The CDR3 sequence: CASSVMGGGTGELFF. The DNA of the CDR3 is TGTGCCAGCAGTGTGATGGGGGGCGGAACCGGGGAGCTGTTTTTT.

The V call is TRBV14, the J call TRBJ2-5, with D possibly TRBD2 on 6 matching bases. The V gene's germline CDR1 is SGHDN and CDR2 FVKESK. V shed 3 bases and J shed 1 base, with 12 bases lying between them. The length of the CDR3 is 15 residues. CDR3 sequence reads: CASSHNRDFQETQYF. Here the CDR3 DNA reads TGTGCCAGCAGCCATAACCGGGACTTCCAAGAGACCCAGTACTTC.

There are a few counts of this clonotype. In DNA form, the CDR3 reads TGTGCCAGCAGCGTCACTAGCGGATACACAGATACGCAGTATTTT. Encoded protein: CASSVTSGYTDTQYF. This chain links TRBV9 with TRBJ2-3, with 8 bases matching TRBD2. This CDR3 is 15 amino acids long. With V trimmed by 2 bases and J by 2 bases, 4 bases remained unmatched. CDR1 and CDR2 from the germline V gene are SGDLS and YYNGEE. The full variable domain, completed using reference TRBV9 and TRBJ2-3, is DSGVTQTPKHLITATGQRVTLRCSPRSGDLSVYWYQQSLDQGLQFLIQYYNGEERAKGNILERFSAQQFPDLHSELNLSSLELGDSALYFCASSVTSGYTDTQYFGPGTRLTVL.

This clonotype was counted ten times or more. J is TRBJ1-4 and V is TRBV6-5; D unclear. V lost 0 bases, J lost 0 bases, and 8 bases lay in between. The germline V gene encodes CDR1 MNHEY and CDR2 SVGAGI. The CDR3 spans 16 residues. The CDR3 sequence: CASSYSTPATNEKLFF. As DNA, the CDR3 is TGTGCCAGCAGTTACTCGACACCTGCAACTAATGAAAAACTGTTTTTT.

This clonotype has at least ten counts. V gene TRBV28 combines with J gene TRBJ2-7, with TRBD1 matching 7 bases. The germline CDR1 and CDR2 sequences are MDHEN and SYDVKM. This CDR3 has 14 residues. The trim removed 3 bases at V and 5 bases at J, leaving 7 bases unmatched. This chain's CDR3 is CASSLDRQGDEQYF. CDR3 in DNA: TGTGCCAGCAGTTTGGACCGGCAGGGGGACGAGCAGTACTTC.

At least ten counts were recorded for this clonotype. V gene TRBV5-6 combines with J gene TRBJ2-7, with D hard to call. The V gene lost 4 bases and the J gene lost 0 bases, with 14 bases spanning the gap. Germline V gene lookup returns CDR1 SGHDT and CDR2 YYEEEE. The CDR3 is made up of 15 amino acids. The CDR3 region is CASSERPRSSYEQYF. CDR3 sequence (DNA): TGTGCCAGCAGCGAGCGACCCCGCAGCTCCTACGAGCAGTACTTC. Complete variable domain (other parts from reference TRBV5-6 and TRBJ2-7): DAGVTQSPTHLIKTRGQQVTLRCSPKSGHDTVSWYQQALGQGPQFIFQYYEEEERQRGNFPDRFSGHQFPNYSSELNVNALLLGDSALYLCASSERPRSSYEQYFGPGTRLTVT.

This clonotype occurred a few times. The chain has TRBV7-3 and TRBJ2-1; 8 nucleotides line up with TRBD1. This CDR3 spans 15 amino acids. The V gene end was trimmed by 5 bases and the J gene end by 2 bases; junction bases not matched to a gene: 5. Germline assignment: CDR1 SGHTA and CDR2 FQGTGA. The CDR3 sequence: CASSPRGQAYNEQFF. CDR3 nucleotide sequence: TGTGCCAGCAGCCCGAGGGGACAGGCCTACAATGAGCAGTTCTTC.

V gene TRBV4-1 combines with J gene TRBJ1-6; TRBD1 agrees at 7 bases. This CDR3 has 17 amino acids. The trim removed 1 base at V and 6 bases at J, leaving 9 bases unmatched. CDR1 MGHRA and CDR2 YSYEKL come from the germline V gene. The CDR3 region is CASSQGVLRGANSPLHF. In nucleotides, the CDR3 is TGCGCCAGCAGCCAAGGCGTCCTCAGGGGGGCTAATTCACCCCTCCACTTT.